The 21 T cell receptor beta chains below all came from one sample that was sequenced in a study of T cells in Graves' hyperthyroidism and ophthalmopathy. It was RNA transcripts that yielded the amplified TCR beta CDR3 regions. TCR CDR3 regions were first amplified by RT-PCR with HTBI primers. TCRdb reanalysed the multiplex PCR reads using MiXCR and keeps one entry per CDR3 protein. This sample has 380,000 or so distinct CDR3 sequences, with about 19% found just once. Sequencing was carried out using blood. Receptors were obtained from a woman aged 18-35 years with Graves' hyperthyroidism.

This clonotype was recorded many times. The V gene is TRBV12-3 or TRBV12-4, the J gene TRBJ1-3, with TRBD1 as a possible D gene (5 bases). This CDR3 region has 14 residues. Trimming left V 6 bases short and J 6 bases short, with 15 bases between. CDR3 region: CASSPRRGENTIYF. The CDR3 DNA reads TGTGCCAGCAGCCCGAGGAGGGGTGAAAACACCATATATTTT.

This clonotype was detected ten times or more. This sequence joins TRBV5-1 and TRBJ1-1, with D possibly TRBD1 on 5 matching bases. This CDR3 spans 16 amino acids. CDR1 is SGHRS and CDR2 is YFSETQ in the germline V gene. V lost 0 bases and J lost 1, with 13 bases in between. The DNA of the CDR3 is TGCGCCAGCAGCTTGGTTGGGGGGACGCCGAACACTGAAGCTTTCTTT. Amino acid sequence: CASSLVGGTPNTEAFF.

This clonotype has a count of ten or more. The CDR3 DNA reads as TGTGCCACCTCCCGGGCCTACCAAGAGACCCAGTACTTC. This sequence encodes CATSRAYQETQYF. This chain joins TRBV19 and TRBJ2-5; no reliable D call. V was shortened by 10 bases and J by 0 bases, with 12 bases between the two germline ends. Germline CDR1 LNHDA, CDR2 SQIVND (reference sequence). The length of the CDR3 is 13 residues.

In this sample, this clonotype turned up many times. This chain joins TRBV6-1 and TRBJ1-5, with TRBD1 as a possible D gene (6 bases). Trimming cost V 6 bases and J 5 bases, with 17 bases left between them. From germline, CDR1 is MNHNS and CDR2 SASEGT. The CDR3 has 15 amino acids. CDR3 nucleotides: TGTGCCAGCAGAGGGTACAGGGCCGATTATCAGCCCCAGCATTTT. Amino acids: CASRGYRADYQPQHF.

This clonotype was recorded many times. The chain is built from TRBV20-1 and TRBJ2-7; TRBD1 matches 7 bases. Trimming at V came to 5 bases and at J to 6 bases, leaving 10 bases not matched to a gene. This CDR3 spans 13 amino acids. Germline V gives CDR1 DFQATT, CDR2 SNEGSKA (reference sequence). CDR3 in amino acids: CSAPEQGSGEQYF. DNA for the CDR3: TGCAGTGCTCCTGAACAGGGGTCGGGCGAGCAGTACTTC.

This clonotype was seen many times. The V call is TRBV3-1, the J call TRBJ1-1; D not resolved. Trimming removed 0 bases at V and 5 bases at J, with 7 bases between. CDR3 size: 13 residues. Germline V gene sequence: CDR1 LGHDT, CDR2 YNNKEL (reference sequence). CDR3 in DNA: TGTGCCAGCAGCCAAGAAGGAGTAACTGAAGCTTTCTTT. Encoded protein: CASSQEGVTEAFF. The full variable domain, rest sourced from reference TRBV3-1 and TRBJ1-1, is DTAVSQTPKYLVTQMGNDKSIKCEQNLGHDTMYWYKQDSKKFLKIMFSYNNKELIINETVPNRFSPKSPDKAHLNLHINSLELGDSAVYFCASSQEGVTEAFFGQGTRLTVV.

This clonotype appeared many times. V usage is TRBV20-1 and J usage is TRBJ1-2; D is unclear. Trimming removed 0 bases from V and 8 bases from J, with 13 bases in between. There are 13 residues in the CDR3. From germline, CDR1 is DFQATT and CDR2 SNEGSKA (reference sequence). In DNA form, the CDR3 reads TGCAGTGCTAGAGATCAAAAGAGCTGGGGCTACACCTTC. Its protein is CSARDQKSWGYTF.

The chain has TRBV6-1 and TRBJ2-5; 13 nucleotides align to TRBD2. Germline values: CDR1 MNHNS, CDR2 SASEGT. Trimming took 6 bases from V and 2 from J; bases not matched to a gene: 9. CDR3 length equals 17 residues. CDR3 bases: TGTGCCAGCAGGCACCCGGGGACTAGCGGGAAACAAGAGACCCAGTACTTC. Amino acid sequence: CASRHPGTSGKQETQYF.

J is TRBJ1-2 and V is TRBV29-1, with D possibly TRBD1 on 5 matching bases. The germline gives CDR1 SQVTM, CDR2 ANQGSEA. The CDR3 has 13 amino acids. Trimming cost V 6 bases and J 4 bases, with 15 bases left between them. The CDR3 nucleotides are TGCAGCGTGGTGGGGGAGTATGCCTATGGCTACACCTTC. As protein: CSVVGEYAYGYTF.

This clonotype was recorded many times. J is TRBJ1-2 and V is TRBV6-1, with D tentatively TRBD1 (5 bases). V lost 10 bases, J lost 7 bases, and 19 bases lay in between. The CDR3 covers 13 residues. Germline V gives CDR1 MNHNS, CDR2 SASEGT. CDR3 amino acids: CATKAGHRSGYTF. CDR3 nucleotide sequence: TGTGCCACAAAAGCGGGGCATCGGAGTGGCTACACCTTC.

This clonotype was observed at least ten times. This sequence joins TRBV12-3 or TRBV12-4 and TRBJ2-6, with unresolved D. Trimming removed 3 bases at V and 0 bases at J, with 6 bases between. The CDR3 is made up of 15 amino acids. CDR3 sequence reads: CASSFGSSGANVLTF. The CDR3 bases are TGTGCCAGCAGTTTTGGCAGCTCTGGGGCCAACGTCCTGACTTTC.

This clonotype occurred many times. This sequence joins TRBV6-5 and TRBJ1-1; D call uncertain. V was trimmed by 2 bases and J by 3 bases, leaving 13 bases between them. The length of the CDR3 is 15 residues. CDR1 and CDR2 (germline): MNHEY, SVGAGI. As DNA, the CDR3 is TGTGCCAGCAGTTACGGTGCGGGGATCGACACTGAAGCTTTCTTT. This sequence encodes CASSYGAGIDTEAFF.

This clonotype was seen ten or more times. The chain is built from TRBV5-1 and TRBJ2-7; D is unresolved. The CDR3 loop spans 13 amino acids. Germline CDR1 and CDR2: SGHRS and YFSETQ. Trimming took off 0 bases at V and 5 bases at J, with 9 bases between the two ends. This chain's CDR3 is CASSLGAMDEQYF. CDR3 sequence (DNA): TGCGCCAGCAGCTTGGGAGCGATGGACGAGCAGTACTTC.

J is TRBJ2-5 and V is TRBV5-1; TRBD2 might be the D (6 bases). CDR1 is SGHRS and CDR2 is YFSETQ in the germline V gene. Trimming pared 4 bases from V and 5 bases from J, leaving 15 bases between. This CDR3 region has 14 residues. The DNA of the CDR3 is TGCGCCAGCAGCGTCCCCACGGGAGCGGAGACCCAGTACTTC. It codes for CASSVPTGAETQYF.

There are a few counts of this clonotype. This chain joins TRBV5-1 and TRBJ1-1; D unclear. V lost 3 bases and J lost 2, with 20 bases in between. The CDR3 loop spans 17 amino acids. Germline CDR1 and CDR2: SGHRS and YFSETQ. The CDR3 protein is CASSSGRSGSGNTEAFF. CDR3 in DNA: TGCGCCAGCAGCTCCGGTAGGAGTGGGTCCGGAAACACTGAAGCTTTCTTT.

CDR3 protein: CASSYSDRAYEQYF. The CDR3 nucleotides read TGTGCCAGCAGTTACAGCGACAGGGCCTACGAGCAGTACTTC. V usage is TRBV6-5 and J usage is TRBJ2-7, with TRBD1 matching 7 bases. With 2 bases clipped from V and 2 bases from J, the junction kept 3 bases outside the gene matches. The CDR3 loop spans 14 amino acids. Germline V lookup: CDR1 MNHEY, CDR2 SVGAGI.

This clonotype occurred many times. The genes are TRBV6-1 and TRBJ2-7, with TRBD2 matching over 15 bases. The CDR3 covers 16 residues. Losses at the gene ends were 4 bases for V and 7 bases for J; bases not matched to a gene: 8. The germline V gene encodes CDR1 MNHNS and CDR2 SASEGT. The CDR3 DNA is TGTGCCAGCAGTGGAGGACTAGCGGGGGGGCCCAAGGAGCAGTACTTC. Its translation: CASSGGLAGGPKEQYF.

The chain has TRBV28 and TRBJ2-7, with TRBD2 identical over 12 bases. The CDR3 has 16 amino acids. CDR1 and CDR2 (germline): MDHEN, SYDVKM. V shed 3 bases and J 4 bases; nucleotides not matched to a gene: 7. Here the CDR3 reads CASSFPLAGGSYEQYF. For the CDR3, the DNA is TGTGCCAGCAGTTTTCCTCTAGCGGGAGGGAGTTACGAGCAGTACTTC.

V and J are TRBV20-1 and TRBJ2-1; D gene unclear. V lost 6 bases and J lost 3, with 18 bases in between. CDR3 length: 15 residues. Germline loops: CDR1 DFQATT, CDR2 SNEGSKA (reference sequence). This CDR3 reads CSARPAAFGYNEQFF. In DNA form, the CDR3 reads TGCAGTGCCCGCCCGGCCGCGTTTGGCTACAATGAGCAGTTCTTC.

This clonotype was counted many times. CDR3: CSVGRHLTNTEAFF. Here the CDR3 DNA reads TGCAGCGTCGGAAGACACCTAACCAACACTGAAGCTTTCTTT. This chain uses TRBV29-1 with TRBJ1-1; D unclear. CDR3 length: 14 residues. Germline V CDR1 and CDR2: SQVTM, ANQGSEA. Trimming removed 6 bases from V and 2 bases from J, with 16 bases in between.

This clonotype was counted ten times or more. The gene calls are TRBV6-5 and TRBJ1-1; D gene ambiguous. Deletions cut 1 base from V and 1 base from J, with 4 bases between. From germline, CDR1 is MNHEY and CDR2 SVGAGI. The CDR3 is made up of 13 amino acids. The DNA of the CDR3 is TGTGCCAGCAGTTACTGGCGGAACACTGAAGCTTTCTTT. Encoded protein: CASSYWRNTEAFF.